This TCR beta chain is from a study of T cells in women clearing cervical HPV infection. The CDR3 is made up of 15 amino acids. Germline lookup yields CDR1 MNHEY and CDR2 SMNVEV (reference sequence). Trimming removed 6 bases from V and 9 bases from J, with 18 bases in between. Here immunoSEQ multiplex PCR was the method, and the copy in TCRdb shows in-frame clones only, minus some. Its clone listing holds tens of thousands of clones. Regarding this clone: With the read ending 3 residues before the CDR3 end, the germline J gene is used to fill in that end.

The source of this sequence is a woman between 18 and 70 years old with a cervical HPV16 infection that either progressed to CIN3+ or cleared (not recorded which). The sample consisted of blood buffy coat. The rearrangement uses TRBV27 and TRBJ1-6, with TRBD1 as a possible D gene (6 bases). The part of the CDR3 DNA that was read is TGTGCCAGCAGAAGAAAGGGGGTAGAAGGTTCACCC. Its translation: CASRRKGVEGSP. The complete CDR3 protein is CASRRKGVEGSPLHF.